The 20 T cell receptor beta chains below were found in one sample sequenced in a study of CD8 T cells in Susac syndrome. The RNA input was 0.5 to 1 ug, and it was reverse transcribed with random hexamers. TCRdb called the immunoSEQ multiplex PCR reads again in MiXCR, with one record for every CDR3 protein. The sample includes some 170,000 distinct CDR3 sequences, approximately 93% of them seen just once. The sample comprised CD4+ T cells from PBMCs. The origin of the receptors is a human donor with multiple sclerosis.

The rearrangement uses TRBV29-1 and TRBJ1-1, with 10 bases aligning to TRBD1. With V trimmed by 2 bases and J by 5 bases, 5 bases remained unmatched. From germline, CDR1 is SQVTM and CDR2 ANQGSEA. The CDR3 contains 14 residues. Here the CDR3 reads CSVESRQGATEAFF. The DNA of the CDR3 is TGCAGCGTTGAAAGTAGACAGGGGGCAACTGAAGCTTTCTTT. Full variable domain (remainder filled in from reference TRBV29-1 and TRBJ1-1): SAVISQKPSRDICQRGTSLTIQCQVDSQVTMMFWYRQQPGQSLTLIATANQGSEATYESGFVIDKFPISRPNLTFSTLTVSNMSPEDSSIYLCSVESRQGATEAFFGQGTRLTVV.

J is TRBJ1-4 and V is TRBV27; 8 bases agree with TRBD1. This CDR3 comprises 15 residues. Per the germline V gene, CDR1 is MNHEY and CDR2 is SMNVEV (reference sequence). The trim removed 6 bases at V and 11 bases at J, leaving 14 bases unmatched. This chain's CDR3 is CASSRDWTGIEKLFF. As DNA, the CDR3 is TGTGCCAGCAGCCGAGACTGGACAGGGATAGAGAAACTGTTTTTT.

This rearrangement joins TRBV20-1 to TRBJ2-7; D unresolved. The germline V and J ends were trimmed by 3 bases and 1 base, with 13 bases remaining between them. CDR3 length: 14 amino acids. Germline values: CDR1 DFQATT, CDR2 SNEGSKA (reference sequence). DNA for the CDR3: TGCAGTGCTAGTTCTCCGGTAGGGTCCTACGAGCAGTACTTC. Protein product: CSASSPVGSYEQYF.

The J gene is TRBJ1-5, the V gene TRBV12-3 or TRBV12-4; unclear D gene. The CDR3 is 13 amino acids. With 3 bases removed from V and 4 bases from J, the gap between germline ends came to 7 bases. CDR3: CASSLQENQPQHF. CDR3 sequence (DNA): TGTGCCAGCAGTTTGCAGGAGAATCAGCCCCAGCATTTT.

The rearrangement links TRBV3-1 to TRBJ2-7; TRBD2 matches at 10 bases. V shed 0 bases, J shed 0 bases, and the junction held 11 bases outside the gene matches. The CDR3 totals 19 residues. The germline V gene encodes CDR1 LGHDT and CDR2 YNNKEL (reference sequence). The CDR3 is CASSQEFWQREGSSYEQYF. CDR3 coding DNA: TGTGCCAGCAGCCAAGAATTTTGGCAGCGGGAGGGGAGCTCCTACGAGCAGTACTTC.

V is TRBV19 and J is TRBJ1-2; D is unresolved. CDR1 and CDR2 from the germline V gene are LNHDA and SQIVND (reference sequence). Trimming took off 3 bases at V and 4 bases at J, with 18 bases between the two ends. The CDR3 contains 16 residues. Here the CDR3 reads CASSIRPGAASYGYTF. The CDR3, as DNA: TGTGCCAGTAGTATTCGTCCCGGCGCGGCGAGCTATGGCTACACCTTC.

The genes are TRBV29-1 and TRBJ1-1, with D hard to call. The V and J ends lost 1 base and 4 bases respectively, with 10 bases between them. CDR3 size: 13 residues. Germline CDR1 is SQVTM and CDR2 is ANQGSEA. Here the CDR3 DNA reads TGCAGCGTTGAAGGGGCAGGAGGCACTGAAGCTTTCTTT. It codes for CSVEGAGGTEAFF.

The genes are TRBV12-3 or TRBV12-4 and TRBJ2-6; 11 nucleotides line up with TRBD1. The CDR3 runs to 13 residues. J gave up 19 bases and V 2 bases, and 7 bases lay outside the gene matches. In DNA form, the CDR3 reads TGTGCCAGCAGTTTACAGGACAGGGGGCGGGGAACTTTC. Translation: CASSLQDRGRGTF.

V is TRBV7-3 and J is TRBJ2-3; 11 nucleotides line up with TRBD1. The CDR3 is 16 residues long. With V trimmed by 5 bases and J by 3 bases, 7 bases remained unmatched. Germline V gives CDR1 SGHTA, CDR2 FQGTGA. The CDR3 region has the DNA TGTGCCAGCAGCCTCAGGGGGACAGGGGGGACAGATACGCAGTATTTT. Its translation is CASSLRGTGGTDTQYF.

The rearrangement links TRBV2 to TRBJ1-5, with no clear D. The CDR3 extends over 12 amino acids. Germline values: CDR1 SNHLY, CDR2 FYNNEI. The V end was cut by 4 bases, the J end by 3 bases, with 4 bases between. CDR3 residues: CASSVTNQPQHF. In DNA form, the CDR3 reads TGTGCCAGCAGTGTTACCAATCAGCCCCAGCATTTT.

V and J are TRBV29-1 and TRBJ2-7, with TRBD2 matching over 10 bases. CDR3 length: 13 residues. Germline V lookup: CDR1 SQVTM, CDR2 ANQGSEA. J lost 2 bases, V lost 7 bases, and 5 bases had no gene match. The CDR3 DNA sequence: TGCAGCGCCCAGCGGGAGGGGGCCTACGAGCAGTACTTC. Translation gives CSAQREGAYEQYF.

The J gene is TRBJ2-7, the V gene TRBV29-1; D is unclear. Germline CDR1 and CDR2: SQVTM and ANQGSEA. Trimming pared 4 bases from V and 5 bases from J, leaving 18 bases between. CDR3 length equals 14 residues. The CDR3 is CSVGSALGSNEQYF. Here the CDR3 DNA reads TGCAGCGTTGGATCGGCCCTCGGGTCCAACGAGCAGTACTTC.

This chain links TRBV7-2 with TRBJ1-1; D gene unclear. V was shortened by 5 bases and J by 4 bases, with 8 bases between the two germline ends. CDR1 and CDR2 (germline): SGHTA, FQGNSA. The CDR3 length is 12 residues. The CDR3: CASSAVRTEAFF. CDR3 nucleotides: TGTGCCAGCAGCGCCGTCCGCACTGAAGCTTTCTTT. The complete variable domain, with remaining parts taken from reference TRBV7-2 and TRBJ1-1, reads GAGVSQSPSNKVTEKGKDVELRCDPISGHTALYWYRQSLGQGLEFLIYFQGNSAPDKSGLPSDRFSAERTGGSVSTLTIQRTQQEDSAVYLCASSAVRTEAFFGQGTRLTVV.

The J gene is TRBJ1-1, the V gene TRBV18; D gene unclear. Germline-derived CDR1 and CDR2 are KGHSH and LQKENI. V was shortened by 3 bases and J by 0 bases, with 8 bases between the two germline ends. The CDR3 is made up of 14 amino acids. The CDR3 coding sequence is TGTGCCAGCTCACCCGGAATAATGAACACTGAAGCTTTCTTT. Translating gives CASSPGIMNTEAFF.

This sequence joins TRBV4-1 and TRBJ1-2; possible D gene TRBD1, 6 bases. This CDR3 spans 14 amino acids. Germline V gene sequence: CDR1 MGHRA, CDR2 YSYEKL. V was clipped by 4 bases and J by 9 bases, with 18 bases between them. CDR3 coding DNA: TGCGCCAGCAGCCTCGGCCGGACAGAGTATCGCTACACCTTC. Protein sequence: CASSLGRTEYRYTF.

The chain couples TRBV6-5 to TRBJ1-1; 9 nucleotides line up with TRBD1. The length of the CDR3 is 14 residues. Trimming removed 6 bases from V and 0 bases from J; junction bases left unmatched: 2. Per germline, CDR1 MNHEY and CDR2 SVGAGI. CDR3: CASRRTGVNTEAFF. CDR3 coding DNA: TGTGCCAGCAGGAGGACAGGGGTGAACACTGAAGCTTTCTTT.

The chain carries TRBV3-1 and TRBJ2-1, with 7 nucleotides matching TRBD2. The J segment lost 6 bases and the V segment lost 4 bases, leaving 6 bases of the junction unmatched. Germline V gene data show CDR1 as LGHDT and CDR2 as YNNKEL (reference sequence). The CDR3 is 14 amino acids. The CDR3 loop reads CASSLGGSSNEQFF. Written as DNA, the CDR3 is TGTGCCAGCAGCCTGGGGGGGAGTAGCAATGAGCAGTTCTTC.

J is TRBJ1-2 and V is TRBV12-3 or TRBV12-4; 7 nucleotides line up with TRBD1. Trimming took 6 bases from V and 8 from J; bases not matched to a gene: 9. The CDR3 is made up of 13 amino acids. This CDR3 reads CASRLQGGPGYTF. For the CDR3, the DNA is TGTGCCAGCAGGCTACAAGGGGGCCCAGGCTACACCTTC.

The chain recombines TRBV10-3 with TRBJ1-1, with unresolved D. The length of the CDR3 is 14 residues. Germline loops: CDR1 ENHRY, CDR2 SYGVKD. The V and J ends lost 2 bases and 8 bases respectively, with 15 bases between them. CDR3 coding DNA: TGTGCCATCAGTGAGATGGCGGCCCGCTCCGAAGCTTTCTTT. This codes for CAISEMAARSEAFF.

The chain has TRBV18 and TRBJ1-2; D gene ambiguous. Per the germline V gene, CDR1 is KGHSH and CDR2 is LQKENI. There are 14 residues in the CDR3. V was cut by 4 bases and J by 2 bases, with 11 bases left in between. The CDR3 DNA sequence: TGTGCCAGCTCACAAGGACGGGAGAACTATGGCTACACCTTC. Its translation is CASSQGRENYGYTF.